A selection of T cell receptor beta chains follows, all from one sample in a study of CXCR3-negative and CXCR3-positive naive CD8 T cells. With the 5' RACE reads reprocessed, TCRdb shows one record per CDR3 protein and no DNA. This table lists roughly 110,000 distinct CDR3 sequences. The material sequenced was naive CXCR3+ CD8+ T cells from blood. These receptors were obtained from a human donor in good health. Some clones in this sample may be carry-over from other donors' samples. CDR3s include the opening cysteine and the closing phenylalanine or tryptophan.

j_call	v_call	cdr3_aa
TRBJ2-1	TRBV11-2	CASSLAYGLYNEQFF
TRBJ2-3	TRBV7-3	CASSYTGYTDTQYF
TRBJ2-3	TRBV13	CASSSGHSTDTQYF
TRBJ2-7	TRBV7-2	CASSTSLQGADWGYEQYF
TRBJ1-5	TRBV4-3	CASSQDGQDNQPQHF
TRBJ2-7	TRBV20-1	CSARLPTGVNVYEQYF
TRBJ2-1	TRBV29-1	CSVERGHNEQFF
TRBJ2-1	TRBV6-2/TRBV6-3	CASSLGGTYNEQFF
TRBJ2-7	TRBV29-1	CSVEGLAGADEQYF
TRBJ2-3	TRBV3-1	CASSQDLNGGAGADTQYF
TRBJ2-3	TRBV5-6	CASRSQGGGTDTQYF
TRBJ2-1	TRBV6-5	CASSPGRGGHDEQFF
TRBJ2-4	TRBV20-1	CSASLTGESAQYF
TRBJ2-5	TRBV7-9	CASSPEGGWETQYF
TRBJ2-7	TRBV4-2	CASSQYRGAYEQYF
TRBJ2-1	TRBV29-1	CTFRRGDYNEQFF
TRBJ2-7	TRBV5-5	CASIMGGGYEQYF
TRBJ2-1	TRBV27	CASSLIGRNEQFF
TRBJ1-4	TRBV25-1	CASSPDRDGNEKLFF
TRBJ2-7	TRBV7-9	CASSWSADEQYF
TRBJ2-2	TRBV12-3/TRBV12-4	CASSLTLTSGGPGELFF
TRBJ2-6	TRBV12-3/TRBV12-4	CASSSTRGYGANVLTF
TRBJ2-3	TRBV27	CASRMTDTQYF
TRBJ2-1	TRBV7-8	CASSLALGANYNEQFF
TRBJ2-1	TRBV29-1	CSVERGQGNEQFF
TRBJ2-1	TRBV6-1	CASSDIGSYNEQFF
TRBJ2-7	TRBV29-1	CSTNPDRGYEQYF
TRBJ2-7	TRBV7-9	CASRTGDEQYF
TRBJ2-3	TRBV28	CASSSRGLAGTDTQYF
TRBJ2-3	TRBV28	CASSFRREATDTQYF
TRBJ2-7	TRBV28	CASSPVGGGEEQYF
TRBJ2-3	TRBV10-1	CASPGHTDTQYF
TRBJ1-2	TRBV5-5	CASSLVQFNYGYTF
TRBJ1-2	TRBV27	CASSIQGGFYGYTF
TRBJ1-1	TRBV6-5	CASSYTNRVGDTEAFF
TRBJ1-2	TRBV6-2/TRBV6-3	CASENADYGYTF
TRBJ2-1	TRBV27	CASSFLAASGGTRNEQFF
TRBJ2-7	TRBV7-9	CASSPRQGNEQYF
TRBJ1-1	TRBV29-1	CSVVGTGDPEAFF
TRBJ2-1	TRBV7-8	CASSFGIAGDYYNEQFF
TRBJ2-7	TRBV3-1	CASSLSTVTYEQYF
TRBJ1-5	TRBV18	CASSLTDTFGSNQPQHF
TRBJ1-1	TRBV30	CAYEEGQGRSEAFF
TRBJ2-7	TRBV28	CASSLQGAAYEQYF
TRBJ2-1	TRBV6-2/TRBV6-3	CASSYGRVPEQFF